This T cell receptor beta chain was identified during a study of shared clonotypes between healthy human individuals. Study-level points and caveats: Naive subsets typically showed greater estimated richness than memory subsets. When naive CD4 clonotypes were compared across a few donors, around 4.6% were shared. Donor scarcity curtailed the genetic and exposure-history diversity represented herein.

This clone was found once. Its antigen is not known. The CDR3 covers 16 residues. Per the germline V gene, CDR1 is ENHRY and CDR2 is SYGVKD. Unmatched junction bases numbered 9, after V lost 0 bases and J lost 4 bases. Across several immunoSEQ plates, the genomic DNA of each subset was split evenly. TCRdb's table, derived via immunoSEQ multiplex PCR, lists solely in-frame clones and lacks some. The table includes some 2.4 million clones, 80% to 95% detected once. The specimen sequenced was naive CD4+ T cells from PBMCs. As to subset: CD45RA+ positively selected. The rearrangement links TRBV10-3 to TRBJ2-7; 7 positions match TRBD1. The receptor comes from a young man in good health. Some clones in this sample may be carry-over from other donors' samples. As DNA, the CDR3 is TGTGCCATCAGTGAGTCGGGTAAGGGGGCTACGTACGAGCAGTACTTC. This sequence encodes CAISESGKGATYEQYF.